Here is one TCR beta chain with its context. This entry comes from a study of blood T cell repertoires in COVID-19. Study-wide context: Sources were T cells, B-cell-depleted T cells, or PBMCs; the material itself was cDNA or gDNA.

Assay: immunoSEQ multiplex PCR; the TCRdb copy retains only in-frame clones and omits some. The data hold about 49,000 clones, with roughly 70% observed a single time. This TCR derives from a woman aged 65 to 85 with acute or convalescent COVID-19. The sequenced sample was peripheral blood.

The CDR3 sequence: CASSQEVGQLNTEAFF. The CDR3 DNA follows: TGTGCCAGCAGCCAAGAGGTGGGGCAGCTGAACACTGAAGCTTTCTTT. The chain recombines TRBV3-1 (or the pseudogene TRBV3-2) with TRBJ1-1, with a weak D call TRBD1 (5 bases). This CDR3 contains 16 residues. CDR1 LGHDT and CDR2 YNNKEL come from the germline V gene (reference sequence). Trimming took 0 bases from V and 0 from J, leaving 11 bases between them.